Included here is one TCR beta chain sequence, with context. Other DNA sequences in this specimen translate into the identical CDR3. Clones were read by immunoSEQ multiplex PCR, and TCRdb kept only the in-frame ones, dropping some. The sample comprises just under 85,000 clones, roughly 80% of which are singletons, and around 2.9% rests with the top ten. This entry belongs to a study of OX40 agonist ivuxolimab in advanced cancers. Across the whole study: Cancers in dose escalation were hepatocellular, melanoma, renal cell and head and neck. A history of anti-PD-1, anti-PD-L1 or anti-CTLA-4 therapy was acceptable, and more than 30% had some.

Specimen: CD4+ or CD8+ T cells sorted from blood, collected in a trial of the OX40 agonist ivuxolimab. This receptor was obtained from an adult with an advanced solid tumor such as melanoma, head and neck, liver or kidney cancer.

Here the CDR3 reads CASSIRAGEETQYF. CDR3 coding DNA: TGTGCCAGTAGTATCCGGGCAGGGGAAGAGACCCAGTACTTC. The chain links TRBV19 to TRBJ2-5; D might be TRBD1 (6 bases). The CDR3 is 14 amino acids. CDR1 and CDR2 from the germline V gene are LNHDA and SQIVND (reference sequence). The V gene lost 3 bases and the J gene lost 3 bases, with 11 bases spanning the gap.